These 12 T cell receptor beta chains were all obtained from the same sample, sequenced in a study of beta chain features in type 1 diabetes. Expressed TCRB transcripts were sequenced after all isolated RNA was converted to cDNA. Sequenced by immunoSEQ multiplex PCR; TCRdb stores in-frame clones only, minus some. The profile covers about 260,000 clones, with approximately 70% appearing a single time and around 0.057% taken by the ten largest. The sample consisted of naive CD4+ T cells from blood. The receptors were gathered from a man aged 25-40 years in good health.

The chain has TRBV28 and TRBJ1-5, with no clear D. Trimming took off 2 bases at V and 6 bases at J, with 5 bases between the two ends. The germline CDR1 and CDR2 sequences are MDHEN and SYDVKM. The CDR3 covers 12 residues. Written as DNA, the CDR3 is TGTGCCAGCAGTTTACGGGGTCAGCCCCAGCATTTT. It is translated as CASSLRGQPQHF.

This clone appeared a few times. The chain employs TRBV6-5 and TRBJ1-2; D is undetermined. V dropped 2 bases and J dropped 2 bases, with 6 bases sitting between them. CDR3 length: 13 residues. Looked up from germline, CDR1 is MNHEY and CDR2 is SVGAGI. The DNA of the CDR3 is TGTGCCAGCAGTTACCCTGGGAACTATGGCTACACCTTC. Translating gives CASSYPGNYGYTF.

J is TRBJ2-3 and V is TRBV12-5, with 7 bases aligning to TRBD1. The junction had 10 bases not matched to a gene; V was cut back by 4 bases and J by 6 bases. Germline lookup yields CDR1 LGHNT and CDR2 FRNRAP. The CDR3 spans 15 residues. Written as DNA, the CDR3 is TGTGCTAGTGGTTCGGGACAGAACCTGGCCGATACGCAGTATTTT. This translates into CASGSGQNLADTQYF.

The chain carries TRBV28 and TRBJ2-7, with no clear D. V lost 5 bases and J 3 bases, leaving 8 bases between the germline ends. CDR1 and CDR2 (germline): MDHEN, SYDVKM. CDR3 length equals 12 residues. The DNA for the CDR3 is TGTGCCAGCAGTGGCGACATCTACGAGCAGTACTTC. Its translation is CASSGDIYEQYF.

This chain uses TRBV7-6 with TRBJ2-3; 14 nucleotides match TRBD2. CDR3 length: 16 residues. Per the germline V gene, CDR1 is SGHVS and CDR2 is FNYEAQ. V trimming: 5 bases; J trimming: 6 bases; junction bases outside the gene matches: 7. CDR3 sequence (DNA): TGTGCCAGCAGCCAGGGACTAGCGGGAGCAGCGGATACGCAGTATTTT. This gives the protein CASSQGLAGAADTQYF. The full variable domain, rest sourced from reference TRBV7-6 and TRBJ2-3, is GAGVSQSPRYKVTKRGQDVALRCDPISGHVSLYWYRQALGQGPEFLTYFNYEAQQDKSGLPNDRFSAERPEGSISTLTIQRTEQRDSAMYRCASSQGLAGAADTQYFGPGTRLTVL.

The chain uses TRBV9 and TRBJ2-1, with 7 bases that match TRBD2. V was pared by 0 bases and J by 1 base, with 4 bases of the junction left unmatched. The CDR3 extends over 16 amino acids. Germline V gene sequence: CDR1 SGDLS, CDR2 YYNGEE. CDR3 region: CASSVELASSYNEQFF. The DNA of the CDR3 is TGTGCCAGCAGCGTAGAACTAGCGAGTTCCTACAATGAGCAGTTCTTC.

V and J are TRBV9 and TRBJ2-1, with D possibly matching TRBD2 (6 bases). Trimming left V 0 bases short and J 0 bases short, with 10 bases between. Germline assignment: CDR1 SGDLS and CDR2 YYNGEE. This CDR3 contains 16 residues. CDR3 residues: CASSVEGGTSYNEQFF. DNA of the CDR3: TGTGCCAGCAGCGTAGAAGGCGGGACCTCCTACAATGAGCAGTTCTTC.

The gene calls are TRBV9 and TRBJ2-1; D is undetermined. The CDR3 runs to 15 residues. V dropped 0 bases and J dropped 7 bases, with 14 bases sitting between them. Germline V CDR1 and CDR2: SGDLS, YYNGEE. CDR3 DNA: TGTGCCAGCAGCGTAGACCCCCCCTCGACGAATGAGCAGTTCTTC. Translating it yields CASSVDPPSTNEQFF. The full variable domain, rest sourced from reference TRBV9 and TRBJ2-1, is DSGVTQTPKHLITATGQRVTLRCSPRSGDLSVYWYQQSLDQGLQFLIQYYNGEERAKGNILERFSAQQFPDLHSELNLSSLELGDSALYFCASSVDPPSTNEQFFGPGTRLTVL.

DNA for the CDR3: TGTGCCAGCAGCCCCAGGTATTGGGGTCCCTACAATGAGCAGTTCTTC. Translation gives CASSPRYWGPYNEQFF. The rearrangement joins TRBV7-9 to TRBJ2-1; D is undetermined. Germline loops: CDR1 SEHNR, CDR2 FQNEAQ (reference sequence). This CDR3 has 16 residues. V lost 5 bases to trimming and J lost 2 bases, with 16 bases between them.

The genes are TRBV29-1 and TRBJ1-1; D is possibly TRBD1 (5 bases). Looked up from germline, CDR1 is SQVTM and CDR2 is ANQGSEA. V lost 6 bases, J lost 5 bases, and 22 bases lay in between. The CDR3 has 15 amino acids. The chain's CDR3 is CSVDSGLLLQTEAFF. The CDR3 nucleotides read TGCAGCGTAGACTCAGGGTTGCTACTTCAGACTGAAGCTTTCTTT.

For the CDR3, the DNA is TGCGCCAGCAGCCCCCGTGGACTAGCGGGGGGGCATTCCAGAGATACGCAGTATTTT. It is translated as CASSPRGLAGGHSRDTQYF. The J gene is TRBJ2-3, the V gene TRBV5-1; TRBD2 matches 15 bases. Germline CDR1 and CDR2: SGHRS and YFSETQ. The ends lost 4 bases at V and 5 bases at J; junction bases unmatched: 14. The CDR3 has 19 amino acids.

This clone was detected a few times. V gene TRBV7-2 combines with J gene TRBJ2-5; 14 bases agree with TRBD2. Germline trimming cut 4 bases from V and 4 bases from J; bases unmatched to any gene: 2. Germline values: CDR1 SGHTA, CDR2 FQGNSA. CDR3 length: 15 amino acids. The CDR3 bases are TGTGCCAGCAGCTCGGGACTAGCGGGGGCAGAGACCCAGTACTTC. Amino acids: CASSSGLAGAETQYF.